This T cell receptor (beta chain) was obtained from a study of metastatic and nonmetastatic thyroid tumors. Looking at the study overall: Repertoire data that came from the blood and tumor or nodule tissue of malignant and benign thyroid patients were compared.

A word on this clone: Its antigen remains unidentified.

Study-level results: For both blood and tumor, malignant thyroid tumors reportedly showed significantly higher TCR beta diversity than benign nodules did.

There were no patients who had received any treatment before thyroid surgery. V was pared by 6 bases and J by 6 bases, with 7 bases of the junction left unmatched. The CDR3 totals 13 residues. Germline CDR1 is MNHNS and CDR2 is SASEGT. Per the study methods: To classify distant metastasis in papillary thyroid cancer, a model was built from CDR3 differences across clinicopathological groups. TCRdb ran MiXCR on the PCR reads. TCRdb assigned the V and J calls; the authors' analysis was not used. The table lists 3,000 to 4,500 clones, under 40% of them singletons, with 13% to 15% in the top ten. Material: adjacent normal tissue. The clonotype comes from a male donor with papillary thyroid cancer or a benign thyroid nodule (not recorded which). Some clones in this sample may be carry-over from other donors' samples. The chain links TRBV6-1 to TRBJ1-2; 7 nucleotides line up with TRBD1. The DNA for the CDR3 is TGTGCCAGCAGCGGCCGGGACAGCCATGGCTACACCTTC. Its protein is CASSGRDSHGYTF.